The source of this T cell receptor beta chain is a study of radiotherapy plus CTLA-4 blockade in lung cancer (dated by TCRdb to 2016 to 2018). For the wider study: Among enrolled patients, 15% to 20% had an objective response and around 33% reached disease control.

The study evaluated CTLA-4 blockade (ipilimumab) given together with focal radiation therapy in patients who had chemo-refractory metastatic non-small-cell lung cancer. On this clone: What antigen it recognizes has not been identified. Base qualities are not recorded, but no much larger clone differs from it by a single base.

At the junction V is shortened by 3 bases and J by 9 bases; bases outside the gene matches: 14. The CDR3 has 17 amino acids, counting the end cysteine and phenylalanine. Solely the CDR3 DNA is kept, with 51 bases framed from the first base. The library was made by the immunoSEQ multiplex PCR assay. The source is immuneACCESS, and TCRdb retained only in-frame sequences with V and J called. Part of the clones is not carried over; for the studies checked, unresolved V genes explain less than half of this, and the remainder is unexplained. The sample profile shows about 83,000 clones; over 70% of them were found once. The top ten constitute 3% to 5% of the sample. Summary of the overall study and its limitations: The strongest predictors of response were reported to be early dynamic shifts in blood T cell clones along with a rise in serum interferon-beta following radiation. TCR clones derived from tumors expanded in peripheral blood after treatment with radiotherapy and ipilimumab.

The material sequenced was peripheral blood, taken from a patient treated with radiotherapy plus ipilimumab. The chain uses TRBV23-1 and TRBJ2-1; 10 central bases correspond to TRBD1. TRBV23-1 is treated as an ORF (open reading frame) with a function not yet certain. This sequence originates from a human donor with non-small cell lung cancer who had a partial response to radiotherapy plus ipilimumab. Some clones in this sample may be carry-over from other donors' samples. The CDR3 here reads CASSHYVRDRGRSEQFF. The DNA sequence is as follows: TGCGCCAGCAGTCACTACGTGCGGGACAGGGGACGAAGTGAGCAGTTCTTC.